This entry features one TCR beta chain sequence. This sample stems from a study of blood T cell repertoires in COVID-19. Looking at the study overall: From the United States, Italy and Spain came samples of acute and convalescent COVID-19. From T cells, B-cell-depleted T cells, or PBMCs came the material, which was cDNA or gDNA.

The authors' processing: Counts of nucleated cells, estimated from reference gene primer amplification, were obtained. The assay was immunoSEQ multiplex PCR, and TCRdb's table has in-frame clones only and misses some. That table supplies the V and J calls and clone size; D and trimming were determined from the DNA. The data show around 55,000 clones, 88% seen once. The germline gives CDR1 SGHTA, CDR2 FQGNSA. J gave up 7 bases and V 4 bases, and 9 bases lay outside the gene matches. The CDR3 is 15 amino acids. Sequenced sample: peripheral blood. The TCR originated in a man in his sixties with active COVID-19. The rearrangement uses TRBV7-2 and TRBJ2-7; TRBD2 agrees at 11 bases. Here the CDR3 DNA reads TGTGCCAGCAGCTACGGCGGTAGCGGGAGGGGTGAGCAGTACTTC. This codes for CASSYGGSGRGEQYF.